This TCR beta chain was captured by sequencing in a study of preoperative IRX-2 immunotherapy in early breast cancer (dated by TCRdb to about 2019). Comment on this clone: What this receptor recognizes is not known. Base qualities are not recorded, but no much larger clone differs from it by a single base.

According to the study, the label for this sample's treatment or condition signals: preoperative locoregional IRX-2 cytokine immunotherapy. The samples were obtained from a phase Ib study that tested preoperative, locoregional IRX-2 cytokine immunotherapy designed to prime immune responses. The donors were early-stage breast cancer patients who were given IRX-2 prior to surgery. The receptor library was made with the immunoSEQ multiplex PCR assay. In TCRdb, the immuneACCESS table is reduced to in-frame sequences with V and J assigned. These tables do not hold every clone; where another copy was compared, an unresolved V gene accounts for under half, and the others remain unexplained. Here the sample has 20,000 to 30,000 clones; 75% to 90% occur a single time. The ten most abundant clones make up 9% of the sample. The CDR3 numbers 17 residues from cysteine through phenylalanine. The read is trimmed to its CDR3 DNA, 51 bases read in frame from base 1. For CDR1 and CDR2, the germline V gene lists SGHVS and FQNEAQ. The V and J ends are trimmed by 5 bases and 3 bases, leaving 23 bases between them.

The chain uses TRBV7-8 and TRBJ2-7; a tentative D call is TRBD2 (5 bases match). Sample: tumor tissue, taken after IRX-2 immunotherapy. The receptor's source is a human donor with breast cancer. In nucleotide form, the sequence is TGTGCCAGCAGCCAGGATCCGGACTCCATTAACCTCTACGAGCAGTACTTC. The translation is CASSQDPDSINLYEQYF.